This TCR beta chain was recorded in a study of T cells expressing NK-cell markers. Study-wide points: There remained a lack of clarity about HCMV specificity of expanded NKG2C+ T cell clones. Top CD8+ clonotypes included the dominant CD3+CD56+NKG2C+ clonotypes in roughly 6 donors.

TCRdb re-called the 5' RACE reads and shows each CDR3 protein once, DNA omitted. The table lists 400,000 to 550,000 distinct CDR3 sequences. This CDR3 has 12 amino acids. Germline CDR1 is MNHEY and CDR2 is SVGEGT. Remarks on this clonotype: Its antigen remains unidentified.

Sequenced material: blood T cells: a sorted CD56 or NKG2C T cell subset, CD4+ or CD8+ T cells, or bulk PBMC T cells (not recorded which). The rearrangement links TRBV6-2 or TRBV6-3 to TRBJ2-3; TCRdb reports TRBD1, a call that lacks DNA to check it against. The sequence came from a woman between 18 and 70 years old in good health. The chain's CDR3 is CASSDRADTQYF.